This entry describes one T cell receptor (beta chain). Its antigen is still unknown. Base qualities are not recorded, but no much larger clone differs from it by a single base. This entry comes from a study of T-cell memory formation after mild COVID-19 (TCRdb year 2021). Study-wide context: TCR sequence clusters from the two donors were largely donor specific. T-cell clones expanding and contracting after mild COVID-19 in a couple of donors were tracked by longitudinal TCRalpha and TCRbeta repertoire sequencing. Two young, previously healthy adult volunteers, one female and one male, were included in the cohort. The paper's findings and limits, for the study overall: Some responding clones were found in pre-infection memory, which suggests that pre-existing cross-reactive memory T cells took part in the SARS-CoV-2 response. Contracting CD4+ clones were located mainly in the CM and EM memory subsets, whereas CD8+ clones were found to be enriched in EMRA. Balanced CD4/CD8 phenotypes were observed for clones contracting from day 15 to 85, whereas a bias towards CD4+ was observed for a second wave of clones expanding from day 15 to 37. Only a couple of mild cases were covered by the study, and larger cohorts that include severe cases with pre-infection samples were considered necessary. SARS-CoV-2 specificity was not confirmed for the second-wave clones peaking on day 37.

PBMCs were isolated by Ficoll-Paque density gradient centrifugation. V ends up 0 bases short and J 10 bases short, with an unmatched junction base count of 6. CDR1 LNHNV and CDR2 YYDKDF are derived from the germline V gene (reference sequence). Including the terminal cysteine and phenylalanine, the CDR3 comprises 15 residues. CDR3 DNA is the only sequence kept; it has 45 bases, read in frame from the first base. The data were produced on an Illumina NovaSeq 6000. cDNA libraries for TCRalpha and TCRbeta were prepared by 5'RACE using constant-segment primers, with sample barcodes and unique molecular identifiers added. RNA was extracted from every sample with Trizol reagent. Libraries were amplified in two PCR steps, with a second sample barcode and Illumina TruSeq adapters added in the second step. Libraries were sequenced on an Illumina NovaSeq with 2 x 150 bp paired-end reads. Per the source publication's procedure: With migec v1.2.7, reads were demultiplexed and then collapsed into UMI-guided consensus sequences. Using mixcr v2.1.11, the UMI consensuses were aligned to TRA and TRB V and J templates and assembled into clonotypes. Clonotypes were classified as expanded or contracted when called significant by both edgeR and NoisET, with noise models trained on biological replicates. For edgeR calls, a false discovery rate-adjusted p below 0.01 and a log2 fold-change threshold of 1 were applied. PCA with hierarchical clustering of max-normalized trajectories of the 1000 most abundant clonotypes was used as exploratory dynamics analysis. Each responding clone was given a CD4 or CD8 phenotype based on the CD4+ and CD8+ repertoires, which had been sequenced separately. Starting from the raw public reads, TCRdb applied fastp trimming at Q25, assembled clones with MiXCR and retained in-frame beta chains. CDR3 protein duplicates are merged, each entry listing the most common genes and DNA. The V and J calls, along with clone size, are taken from TCRdb and not from the paper's own processing. In this sample the table shows fewer than 700,000 distinct CDR3 sequences, roughly 20% of which occur a single time. Roughly 8.1% of the sample is in the top ten clones.

The TCR was taken from an adult woman who had mild COVID-19 (a few samples of this study predate the infection). The sample titles of this study are shuffled in the database, so cell type and time point are left out; the donor was told from shared clones. The chain is made from TRBV15 and TRBJ2-1; 10 central bases correspond to TRBD2. The specimen sequenced was PBMCs or a T cell subset sorted from them (not recorded which). The CDR3 here reads CATSRDKKLAGEQFF. The nucleotide sequence is given as TGTGCCACCAGCAGAGATAAAAAACTAGCGGGGGAGCAGTTCTTC.